The rows below give T cell receptor beta chains drawn from one sample of a study of blood T cells in healthy people across ages. TCRdb reprocessed the 5' RACE reads with MiXCR, giving one entry per CDR3 protein. The sample lists about 1,400,000 distinct CDR3 sequences, about 43% occurring once. The sample comprised blood. Source of these receptors: a woman aged 18-29 years in good health. The CDR3 runs from the conserved cysteine through the conserved F or W. D genes are given only for firm matches. Only some rows state a clone size, as once, few, many or a class for expanded clones.

V gene,J gene,D gene,clone size,CDR3 DNA,CDR3 protein
TRBV20-1,TRBJ2-6,TRBD2,.,TGCAGTGCCCGGGAAATAGCGGGATCCCGAAAGCGGTCTGGGGCCAACGTCCTGACTTTC,CSAREIAGSRKRSGANVLTF
TRBV2,TRBJ1-4,TRBD1,.,TGTGCCAGCACCGGGACAGTCGTTGAAAAACTGTTTTTT,CASTGTVVEKLFF
TRBV3-1,TRBJ2-7,.,.,TGTGCCAGCAGCCCCCCGGGACTGATCCACGAGCAGTACTTC,CASSPPGLIHEQYF
TRBV27,TRBJ2-3,TRBD2,few,TGTGCCAGCAGTTCAGGCCTCCTTCTAGCGGGTCCAGATACGCAGTATTTT,CASSSGLLLAGPDTQYF
TRBV30,TRBJ1-6,TRBD1,.,TGTGCCTGGAGGAAGCAGGGGGCTGGTTCACCCCTCCACTTT,CAWRKQGAGSPLHF
TRBV12-3/TRBV12-4,TRBJ2-3,.,.,TGTGCCAGCAGCCGCTCGTCTCGAAACACAGATACGCAGTATTTT,CASSRSSRNTDTQYF
TRBV20-1,TRBJ2-7,TRBD2,.,TGCAGTGCTAGTTTCCCTAGCGGACTTAACTACGAGCAGTACTTC,CSASFPSGLNYEQYF
TRBV10-3,TRBJ2-2,.,few,TGTGCCATCAGTGATTTGCTCACCGGGGAGCTGTTTTTT,CAISDLLTGELFF
TRBV29-1,TRBJ2-3,.,.,TGCAGCGTTGATGCAGGGGCAGATACGCAGTATTTT,CSVDAGADTQYF
TRBV27,TRBJ2-1,.,few,TGTGCCAGCAGTTTATTCGAGCGGGCCCCCTACAATGAGCAGTTCTTC,CASSLFERAPYNEQFF
TRBV10-2,TRBJ1-2,.,.,TGCGCCAGCAGTGAGTGGACAACCGTTAACTATGGCTACACCTTC,CASSEWTTVNYGYTF
TRBV12-3/TRBV12-4,TRBJ2-7,TRBD1,few,TGTGCCAGCAGCCCAGGGACGACAGGGGGGTACAGCGAGCAGTACTTC,CASSPGTTGGYSEQYF
TRBV6-6,TRBJ2-3,TRBD1,few,TGTGCCAGCGGGGACAGGGTGGGAGATACGCAGTATTTT,CASGDRVGDTQYF
TRBV20-1,TRBJ1-2,.,many,TGCAGTGCTAGCGCAGGGACTAACTATGGCTACACCTTC,CSASAGTNYGYTF
TRBV24-1,TRBJ2-1,TRBD1,.,TGTGCCACCAGTGATACCAGGGGGCTGTCCTACAATGAGCAGTTCTTC,CATSDTRGLSYNEQFF
TRBV7-9,TRBJ2-1,.,.,TGTGCCAGCAGCCCACCTATCTCCTACAATGAGCAGTTCTTC,CASSPPISYNEQFF
TRBV3-1,TRBJ2-3,.,.,TGTGCCAGCAGCCAAGGTCCGAGTACGCAGTATTTT,CASSQGPSTQYF
TRBV6-1,TRBJ2-3,TRBD2,.,TGTGCCAGCACCCGACTAGCGGGGGGAACTAGCACAGATACGCAGTATTTT,CASTRLAGGTSTDTQYF
TRBV25-1,TRBJ1-5,.,few,TGTGCCAGCAGTGGCTATGGGGGAGGTAAGCCCCAGCATTTT,CASSGYGGGKPQHF
TRBV3-1,TRBJ2-3,.,few,TGTGCCAGCAGCCAAAATGGCGGTCGGGATACGCAGTATTTT,CASSQNGGRDTQYF
TRBV4-2,TRBJ2-3,TRBD2,many,TGTGCCAGCAGCCCCGGGACTAGTGAGGATACGCAGTATTTT,CASSPGTSEDTQYF
TRBV9,TRBJ2-1,.,.,TGTGCCAGCAGCCCCCGGATTCAGAGCAATGAGCAGTTCTTC,CASSPRIQSNEQFF
TRBV4-2,TRBJ2-1,.,.,TGTGCCAGCAGCCTGGTCGGGAGTTCCTTCAATGAGCAGTTCTTC,CASSLVGSSFNEQFF
TRBV20-1,TRBJ1-2,TRBD1,many,TGCAGTGCTCCCCGACAGGGGTATGGCTACACCTTC,CSAPRQGYGYTF
TRBV7-2,TRBJ2-3,.,.,TGTGCCAGCAGTCCAACTTCCGGAGATACGCAGTATTTT,CASSPTSGDTQYF
TRBV2,TRBJ2-3,.,.,TGTGCCAGCACGAGGCTTTCCGGTAGTAGCACAGATACGCAGTATTTT,CASTRLSGSSTDTQYF
TRBV21-1,TRBJ2-5,.,many,TGTGCCAGCAGTTCTCAAGGCAGACAGGGAAATACCCAGTACTTC,CASSSQGRQGNTQYF
TRBV12-3/TRBV12-4,TRBJ2-1,TRBD2,few,TGTGCCAGCAGTCCAGTAGCGGGGGGAACCTACAATGAGCAGTTCTTC,CASSPVAGGTYNEQFF
TRBV9,TRBJ2-7,TRBD2,.,TGTGCCAGCAGCGTACGTAGCGGGGGGGTTAGGAATGAGCAGTACTTC,CASSVRSGGVRNEQYF
TRBV27,TRBJ2-1,TRBD2,.,TGTGCCAGCAGTTTTCGGGGGGAATATGAGCAGTTCTTC,CASSFRGEYEQFF
TRBV28,TRBJ1-2,.,many,TGTGCCAGCAGTTTACTAGCGTATGGCTACACCTTC,CASSLLAYGYTF
TRBV3-1,TRBJ1-1,.,.,TGTGCCAGCAGCCTCGGGGGCAAGGTCACTGAAGCTTTCTTT,CASSLGGKVTEAFF
TRBV9,TRBJ1-5,.,.,TGTGCCAGCAGCGCCGCGGGGGAAATGGAGCCCCAGCATTTT,CASSAAGEMEPQHF
TRBV6-2/TRBV6-3,TRBJ2-5,TRBD1,.,TGTGCCAGCAGTTGGTCGGTGGGCCAAACCGGGACAGAACAAGAGACCCAGTACTTC,CASSWSVGQTGTEQETQYF
TRBV6-6,TRBJ2-7,TRBD2,.,TGTGCCAGCACCCTACTAGCGGGAGGGTCGAGCTCCTACGAGCAGTACTTC,CASTLLAGGSSSYEQYF
TRBV20-1,TRBJ2-3,TRBD1,few,TGCAGTGCTAGAGAGGACAGGGTGACAGATACGCAGTATTTT,CSAREDRVTDTQYF
TRBV11-3,TRBJ1-5,.,.,TGTGCCAGCAGCCTCGGGGACTTGTCTTTCAATCAGCCCCAGCATTTT,CASSLGDLSFNQPQHF
TRBV12-3/TRBV12-4,TRBJ1-1,.,.,TGTGCCAGCATGCCGGACGGGAACACTGAAGCTTTCTTT,CASMPDGNTEAFF
TRBV7-8,TRBJ2-7,.,.,TGTGCCAGCAGCTTAGCGTCTCGGGGGCCCACCTCCTACGAGCAGTACTTC,CASSLASRGPTSYEQYF
TRBV11-2,TRBJ2-1,.,.,TGTGCCAGCAGCTCCCTGGGGGGCCTATACAATGGGCAGTTCTTC,CASSSLGGLYNGQFF
TRBV5-1,TRBJ1-1,.,.,TGCGCCAGCAGCTTGAGAGGGGAGCCGAACACTGAAGCTTTCTTT,CASSLRGEPNTEAFF
TRBV4-1,TRBJ2-7,.,.,TGCGCCAGCAGCCAAGATTTCAACGAGCAGTACTTC,CASSQDFNEQYF